The T cell receptor beta chain described here comes from a study of low-dose radiotherapy and immunotherapy resistance in tumors. Study details: With fractions of 0.5 Gy given every 2 weeks, Cohort 1 accumulated a total of 6.5 Gy. Oral aspirin at 300 mg was taken daily by patients for four cycles, beginning on cycle 1 day 1.

TRAV- and TRBV-specific primers, spanning alpha and beta chains, primed first-strand cDNA. For amplifying TCRs, the PCR ran for about 20 cycles with Phusion, which was used together with a constant-region primer and the adapter on the V primers. TCRdb itself ran the reads through MiXCR, one entry per CDR3 protein. The sample lists under 95,000 distinct CDR3 sequences; 15% to 20% were seen once. The time point: before trial treatment. Each donor was administered nivolumab, ipilimumab, aspirin, low-dose cyclophosphamide and low-dose radiotherapy. Tumors of eligible patients were advanced, solid and lacking tumor-infiltrating lymphocytes. From germline, CDR1 is SGHRS and CDR2 YFSETQ. The CDR3 length is 12 residues. Many counts were recorded for this clonotype. Compared with germline, one end of the junction differs, possibly owing to a read error.

The rearrangement uses TRBV5-1 and TRBJ1-1, with D possibly being TRBD1 (5 bases). Specimen: PBMCs, collected before treatment. This receptor was obtained from a male donor with prostate cancer. Written as DNA, the CDR3 is TGTGCCAGCAGGGACTCGGACACTGAAGCTTTCTTT. This codes for CASRDSDTEAFF. The whole variable domain, remainder taken from reference TRBV5-1 and TRBJ1-1, is KAGVTQTPRYLIKTRGQQVTLSCSPISGHRSVSWYQQTPGQGLQFLFEYFSETQRNKGNFPGRFSGRQFSNSRSEMNVSTLELGDSALYLCASRDSDTEAFFGQGTRLTVV.